This TCR beta chain was obtained from a study of blood T cell repertoires in COVID-19. Measured with immunoSEQ multiplex PCR; TCRdb has only the in-frame clones, and not every one. The table has 5,000 to 6,000 clones, 85% to 90% seen once. V was pared by 7 bases and J by 1 base, with 12 bases between. The CDR3 loop spans 14 amino acids. Germline CDR1 reads MGHRA; CDR2 reads YSYEKL. The chain carries TRBV4-1 and TRBJ2-3; D unclear. This TCR was recovered from a man in his sixties with acute or convalescent COVID-19. The sample taken for sequencing was peripheral blood. The CDR3 nucleotides are TGCGCCAGCACAGCGAAGATTGGCACAGATACGCAGTATTTT. It encodes CASTAKIGTDTQYF.